This T cell receptor (beta chain) emerged from a study of T cells in Graves' hyperthyroidism and ophthalmopathy. CDR1 and CDR2 from the germline V gene are SGHRS and YFSETQ. J was trimmed by 2 bases and V by 6 bases; bases with no gene match: 8. The CDR3 runs 15 residues. This clonotype was seen many times. As yet, its antigen is unknown. TCR beta CDR3 regions were amplified from RNA transcripts. Primed by the HTBI set, a first-round RT-PCR was run on the TCR CDR3. TCRdb re-called the multiplex PCR reads with MiXCR, one entry per CDR3 protein. The table records 650,000 to 850,000 distinct CDR3 sequences, about 17% of them present only once. Study-level findings and limits: Before onset, by a median of 6.5 months, the model predicted ophthalmopathy.

The chain links TRBV5-1 to TRBJ2-3; the match to TRBD2 covers 8 bases. The sequenced sample consisted of blood. This receptor was taken from a woman between 50 and 59 years old with Graves' hyperthyroidism that later progressed to Graves' ophthalmopathy. The DNA for the CDR3 is TGCGCCAGCAACCCGGCTAGCGGGCCCACAGATACGCAGTATTTT. This codes for CASNPASGPTDTQYF. Full variable domain (rest looked up from reference TRBV5-1 and TRBJ2-3): KAGVTQTPRYLIKTRGQQVTLSCSPISGHRSVSWYQQTPGQGLQFLFEYFSETQRNKGNFPGRFSGRQFSNSRSEMNVSTLELGDSALYLCASNPASGPTDTQYFGPGTRLTVL.